Sequencing of this T cell receptor beta chain was carried out in a study of blood T cells in healthy people across ages (dated by TCRdb to 2015 to 2017). Looking at the study overall: In model experiments, roughly one uniquely barcoded TCR beta cDNA molecule per two T cells was captured by template switching. Using deep sequencing normalized with unique cDNA molecular identifiers, the study measured how TCR beta repertoire diversity changes with age. Donors were grouped into four age groups: young (average approximately 15 years), middle-aged (39), aged (approximately 58) and long-lived (82). Donors of different ages were randomly distributed across sequencing lanes to avoid experimental bias. Two additional independent replicas of 1 million unique cDNA reads from the same blood draw were analyzed for two donors (one aged 18 to 30 and one aged 80 or older). Results the study describes overall, beyond this receptor: Compared with the aged group, the long-lived group had more naive CD4+ T cells, fewer expanded clones and increased TCR diversity, suggesting age selection. A strong correlation was found between observed TCR beta diversity and the percentage of naive T cells measured by flow cytometry. Because profiling used bulk unsorted PBMCs, naive and antigen-experienced compartments could not be compared conclusively. As age increased, observed TCR beta diversity per million T cells dropped in a roughly linear way, and a significant reduction was already evident by age around 41. Estimates of total diversity based on one million sequenced T cells were considered lower bounds and underestimates. The CMV infection status of donors was not known, potentially confounding age-related changes in expanded clonotypes.

Systemically healthy Caucasian individuals from Russia, approximately 39 in total and aged roughly 6 to 100 years, were included as donors. Each donor gave about 11 milliliters of peripheral blood, drawn into EDTA-treated Vacutainer tubes. Ficoll-Paque density-gradient centrifugation was used to isolate PBMCs, with at least 6 million obtained per sample. Trizol reagent was used to extract total RNA from the PBMCs, yielding at least 6 micrograms per sample. The percentages of naive CD45RAhigh/CD27high T cells were determined by flow cytometry on a PBMC aliquot from every donor. There are many counts of this clonotype. Its target antigen remains unknown. The input lacks base qualities; no much larger clone sits a single base away. Its CDR3 holds 14 amino acids, cysteine through phenylalanine. The DNA shown is the 42-base CDR3, in frame from base 1. Between the V and J ends, shortened by 7 bases and 2 bases respectively, the junction contains 14 bases. Taken from the germline V gene, the CDR1 and CDR2 loops are MNHNS and SASEGT.

Libraries were built with 5' RACE. Sequencing relied on an Illumina HiSeq 2500. A second PCR of roughly 6 to 11 cycles was run with a J-beta primer mix and a sample-barcoded 5' primer. A template-switch 5' adaptor carrying 12 random nucleotides introduced a unique molecular identifier onto each TCR beta cDNA molecule. Each sample yielded at least 2.5 million CDR3-containing paired-end reads. First-strand cDNA synthesis was performed from all RNA using the Mint cDNA synthesis kit, with priming by a TRBC-specific oligonucleotide. Following uracil-DNA glycosylase treatment, all cDNA underwent a first 18-cycle PCR with the universal primers M1SS and BC2_uni_R. The study's processing was this. Normalization of each sample was performed by random selection of 1 million high-quality reads, each carrying a distinct molecular identifier. Instead of being binned into consensus sequences, reads that shared molecular identifiers were thrown out. MiTCR, run with a Q25 quality threshold and the strictest error-elimination algorithm, handled CDR3 identification, clonotype clustering and error correction. Lower-bound total TCR beta diversity was estimated with a nonparametric unseen species model using Euler transformation. In-frame beta chains were kept once TCRdb had trimmed the public reads at Q25 with fastp and called clones with MiXCR. All rows with the same CDR3 protein become a single entry with the most common DNA and genes. TCRdb's processing, not the authors' own work, is the source of the V and J calls. A total of 700,000 to 900,000 distinct CDR3 sequences appear in this sample, approximately 55% of them only once. The ten largest clones represent approximately 40% of the sample.

Recombination linked TRBV6-1 to TRBJ1-2; the D gene lacks a confident call. The receptor's source is an elderly man in good health. The sample was blood. The DNA sequence follows: TGTGCCAGCAAGAGAGGCCCTGCGAACTATGGCTACACCTTC. Its translation is CASKRGPANYGYTF.